Reported below is one T cell receptor (beta chain). Its antigen remains unknown. This record comes from a study of identical twins. Study observations and caveats: Out-of-frame alpha sequences shared by twins showed excess low generation probability. The abundant beta clonotypes from cord blood had fewer insertions, and memory repertoires had none of this. Analyses of zero insertions could, in part, be confounded by invariant MAIT and iNKT cells.

There are 16 residues in the CDR3. The V gene end was trimmed by 6 bases and the J gene end by 5 bases; junction bases not matched to a gene: 13. CDR1 MDHEN and CDR2 SYDVKM come from the germline V gene. TCRdb redid the calling of the 5' RACE reads with MiXCR, one entry per CDR3 protein. The sample has approximately 490,000 distinct CDR3 sequences; around 20% are singletons. These same data were also listed under a study on yellow fever vaccine responses in identical twins. That report adds: Twins' vaccine T cell responses were reported to seem partly convergent and partly personalized.

Source material: CD4+ T cells sorted from blood. The chain has TRBV28 and TRBJ2-7; 10 positions match TRBD2. The sequence came from a woman younger than 30 in good health. The CDR3 DNA follows: TGTGCCAGCAGCCACCCAACTAGCGGGAAGAGGCACGAGCAGTACTTC. It is translated as CASSHPTSGKRHEQYF.